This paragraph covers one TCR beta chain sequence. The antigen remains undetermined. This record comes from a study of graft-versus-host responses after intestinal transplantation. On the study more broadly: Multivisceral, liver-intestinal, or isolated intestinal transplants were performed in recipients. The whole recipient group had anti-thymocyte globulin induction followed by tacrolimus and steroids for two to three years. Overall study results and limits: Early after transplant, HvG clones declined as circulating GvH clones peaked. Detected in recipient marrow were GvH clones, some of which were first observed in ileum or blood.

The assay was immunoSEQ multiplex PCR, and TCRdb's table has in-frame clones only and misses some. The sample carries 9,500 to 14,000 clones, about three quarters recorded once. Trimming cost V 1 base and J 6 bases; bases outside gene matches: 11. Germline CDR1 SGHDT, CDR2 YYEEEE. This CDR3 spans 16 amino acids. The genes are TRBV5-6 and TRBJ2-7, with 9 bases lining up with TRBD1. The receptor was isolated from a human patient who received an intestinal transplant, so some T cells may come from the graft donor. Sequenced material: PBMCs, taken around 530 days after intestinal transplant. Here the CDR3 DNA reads TGTGCCAGCAGCTTGCGCCGCCGGGACAGGGATACCGAGCAGTACTTC. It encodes CASSLRRRDRDTEQYF.